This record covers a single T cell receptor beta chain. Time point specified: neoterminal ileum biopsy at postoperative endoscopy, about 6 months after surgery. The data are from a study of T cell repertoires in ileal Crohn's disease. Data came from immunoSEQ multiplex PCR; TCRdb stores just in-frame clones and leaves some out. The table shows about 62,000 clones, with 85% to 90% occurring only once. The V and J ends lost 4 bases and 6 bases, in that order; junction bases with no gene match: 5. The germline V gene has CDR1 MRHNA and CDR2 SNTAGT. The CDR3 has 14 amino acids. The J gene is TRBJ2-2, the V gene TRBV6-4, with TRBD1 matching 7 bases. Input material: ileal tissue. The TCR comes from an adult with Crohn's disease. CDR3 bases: TGTGCCAGCAGTGGACAGGGTCAGGCCGGGGAGCTGTTTTTT. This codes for CASSGQGQAGELFF.